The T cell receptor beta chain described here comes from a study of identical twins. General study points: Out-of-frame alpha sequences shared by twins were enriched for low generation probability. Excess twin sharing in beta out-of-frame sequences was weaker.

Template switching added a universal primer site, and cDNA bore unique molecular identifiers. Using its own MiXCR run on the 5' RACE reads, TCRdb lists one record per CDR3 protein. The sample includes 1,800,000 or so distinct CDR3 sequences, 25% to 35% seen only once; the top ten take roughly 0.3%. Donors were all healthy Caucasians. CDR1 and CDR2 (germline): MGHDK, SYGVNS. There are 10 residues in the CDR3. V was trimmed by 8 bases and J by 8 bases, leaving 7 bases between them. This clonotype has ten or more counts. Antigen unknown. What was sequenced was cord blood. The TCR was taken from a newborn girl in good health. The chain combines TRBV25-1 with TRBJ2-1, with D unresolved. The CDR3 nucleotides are TGTGCCAGCGGGTCGTATGAGCAGTTCTTC. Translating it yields CASGSYEQFF.